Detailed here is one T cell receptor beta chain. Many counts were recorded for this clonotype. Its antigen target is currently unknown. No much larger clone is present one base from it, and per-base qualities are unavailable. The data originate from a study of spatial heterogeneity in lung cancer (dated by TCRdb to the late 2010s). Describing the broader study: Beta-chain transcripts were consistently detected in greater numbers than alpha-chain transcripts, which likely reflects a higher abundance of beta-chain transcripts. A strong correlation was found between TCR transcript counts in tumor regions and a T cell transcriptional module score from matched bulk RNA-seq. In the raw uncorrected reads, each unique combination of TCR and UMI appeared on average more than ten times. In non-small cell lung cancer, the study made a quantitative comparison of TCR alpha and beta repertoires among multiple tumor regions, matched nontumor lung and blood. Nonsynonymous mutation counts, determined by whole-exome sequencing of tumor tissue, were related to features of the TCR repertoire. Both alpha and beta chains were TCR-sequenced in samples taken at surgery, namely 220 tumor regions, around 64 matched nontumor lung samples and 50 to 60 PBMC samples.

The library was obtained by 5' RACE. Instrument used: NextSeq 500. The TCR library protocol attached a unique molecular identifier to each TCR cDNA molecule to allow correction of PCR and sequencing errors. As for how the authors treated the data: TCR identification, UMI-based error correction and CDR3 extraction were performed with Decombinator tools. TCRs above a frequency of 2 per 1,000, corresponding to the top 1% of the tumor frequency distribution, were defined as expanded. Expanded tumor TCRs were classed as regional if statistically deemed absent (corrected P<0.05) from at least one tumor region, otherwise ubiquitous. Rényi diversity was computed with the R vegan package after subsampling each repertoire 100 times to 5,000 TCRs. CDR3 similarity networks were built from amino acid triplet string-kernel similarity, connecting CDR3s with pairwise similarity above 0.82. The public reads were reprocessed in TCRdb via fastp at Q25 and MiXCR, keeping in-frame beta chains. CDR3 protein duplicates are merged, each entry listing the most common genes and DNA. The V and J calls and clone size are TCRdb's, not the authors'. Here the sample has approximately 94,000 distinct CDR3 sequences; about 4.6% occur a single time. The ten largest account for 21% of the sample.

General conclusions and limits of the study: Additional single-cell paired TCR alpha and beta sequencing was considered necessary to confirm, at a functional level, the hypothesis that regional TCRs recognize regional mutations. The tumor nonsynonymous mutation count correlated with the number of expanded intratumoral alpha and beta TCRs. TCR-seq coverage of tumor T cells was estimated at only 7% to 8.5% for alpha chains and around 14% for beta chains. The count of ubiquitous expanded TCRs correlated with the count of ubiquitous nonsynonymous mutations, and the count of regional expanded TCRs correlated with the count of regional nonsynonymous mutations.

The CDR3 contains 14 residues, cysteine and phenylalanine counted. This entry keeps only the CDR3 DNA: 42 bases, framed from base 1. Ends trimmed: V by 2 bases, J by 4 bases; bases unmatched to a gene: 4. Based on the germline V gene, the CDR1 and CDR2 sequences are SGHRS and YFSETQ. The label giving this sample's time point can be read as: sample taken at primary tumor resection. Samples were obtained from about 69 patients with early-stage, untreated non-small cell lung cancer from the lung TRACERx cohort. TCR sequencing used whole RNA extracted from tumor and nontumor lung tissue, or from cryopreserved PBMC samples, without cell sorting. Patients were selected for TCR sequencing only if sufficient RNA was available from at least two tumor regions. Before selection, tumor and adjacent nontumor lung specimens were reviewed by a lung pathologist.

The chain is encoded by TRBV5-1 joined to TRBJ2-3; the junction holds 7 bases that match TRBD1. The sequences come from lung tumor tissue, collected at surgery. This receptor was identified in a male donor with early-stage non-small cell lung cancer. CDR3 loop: CASSFDRAPDTQYF. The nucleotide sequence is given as TGCGCCAGCAGCTTCGACAGGGCTCCAGATACGCAGTATTTT. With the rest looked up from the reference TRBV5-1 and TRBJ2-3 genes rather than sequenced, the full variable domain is KAGVTQTPRYLIKTRGQQVTLSCSPISGHRSVSWYQQTPGQGLQFLFEYFSETQRNKGNFPGRFSGRQFSNSRSEMNVSTLELGDSALYLCASSFDRAPDTQYFGPGTRLTVL.